This TCR beta chain comes out of a study of spatial heterogeneity in lung cancer. At the level of the study: In cases with available follow-up PBMC samples, these were sequenced at a median of roughly 23 months after resection. Sequencing consistently turned up more beta-chain sequences than alpha-chain sequences. Study results and limitations: Blood contained ubiquitous expanded tumor TCRs more at resection than at follow-up.

The time point denotes: blood at routine non-recurrence follow-up after resection. Without sorting, whole RNA was sequenced from tumor, nontumor lung or frozen PBMC. One entry per CDR3 protein results from TCRdb running MiXCR on the 5' RACE reads. The table shows roughly 70,000 distinct CDR3 sequences, with approximately 8.9% occurring only once. This clonotype was found many times. What it recognizes is unknown. Looked up from germline, CDR1 is MDHEN and CDR2 is SYDVKM. The CDR3 loop spans 11 amino acids. Trimming cost V 2 bases and J 9 bases, with 7 bases left between them. The TCR originated in a female donor with early-stage non-small cell lung cancer. The sample here was PBMCs, taken at follow-up. V is TRBV28 and J is TRBJ1-1; unclear D gene. CDR3 sequence: CASSLTAKAFF. Here the CDR3 DNA reads TGTGCCAGCAGTTTAACAGCCAAAGCTTTCTTT.